These 19 T cell receptor beta chains came from one sample sequenced in a study of OX40 agonist ivuxolimab in advanced cancers. Sequenced by immunoSEQ multiplex PCR; TCRdb stores in-frame clones only, minus some. The table records 70,000 to 80,000 clones, more than 75% of them present only once. The input for sequencing was CD4+ or CD8+ T cells sorted from blood, taken in a trial of the OX40 agonist ivuxolimab. The receptors here all came from an adult with an advanced solid tumor such as melanoma, head and neck, liver or kidney cancer.

The CDR3 coding sequence is TGTGCCAGCAGCTCAATGACAGGGGGCTCGGAGACCCAGTACTTC. Translation: CASSSMTGGSETQYF. The chain links TRBV9 to TRBJ2-5; 10 bases agree with TRBD1. Germline V gene lookup returns CDR1 SGDLS and CDR2 YYNGEE. Trimming took 4 bases from V and 5 from J; bases not matched to a gene: 8. CDR3 length: 15 amino acids.

This sequence joins TRBV5-6 and TRBJ2-7; weak D call: TRBD1 (5 bases). Germline V CDR1 and CDR2: SGHDT, YYEEEE. CDR3 length: 15 residues. Trimming removed 4 bases from V and 2 bases from J, with 16 bases in between. CDR3 amino acids: CASSNIRTPTYEQYF. The CDR3 nucleotides are TGTGCCAGCAGCAACATCAGGACACCAACCTACGAGCAGTACTTC.

The CDR3 DNA sequence: TGCGCCAGCAGCTTGGATCGGGACAGAGTCAATGAGCAGTTCTTC. Translating it yields CASSLDRDRVNEQFF. V is TRBV5-1 and J is TRBJ2-1, with TRBD1 identical over 7 bases. This CDR3 is 15 amino acids long. Losses at the gene ends were 0 bases for V and 6 bases for J; bases not matched to a gene: 6. CDR1 and CDR2 (germline): SGHRS, YFSETQ.

V and J are TRBV28 and TRBJ1-4; D not resolved. V was shortened by 8 bases and J by 5 bases, with 15 bases between the two germline ends. Germline lookup yields CDR1 MDHEN and CDR2 SYDVKM. This CDR3 has 14 residues. The CDR3 bases are TGTGCCAGCCTACGAGCGGGAGCGAATGAAAAACTGTTTTTT. Amino acid sequence: CASLRAGANEKLFF.

The V gene is TRBV6-5, the J gene TRBJ2-7; D may be TRBD1 (5 bases). CDR3 length equals 13 residues. Germline V lookup: CDR1 MNHEY, CDR2 SVGAGI. V shed 10 bases and J shed 2 bases, with 15 bases lying between them. The CDR3 loop reads CATQSDSPYEQYF. CDR3 nucleotide sequence: TGTGCCACCCAGAGCGACAGCCCCTACGAGCAGTACTTC.

The J gene is TRBJ2-3, the V gene TRBV4-2; D is perhaps TRBD2 (6 bases). CDR1 LGHNA and CDR2 YNFKEQ come from the germline V gene. V gave up 2 bases and J gave up 4 bases, with 13 bases separating them. The CDR3 is 15 amino acids. The CDR3 DNA is TGTGCCAGCAGCCAAAAGACTAGTTCTTCAGATACGCAGTATTTT. It specifies CASSQKTSSSDTQYF.

The genes are TRBV2 and TRBJ1-1; no definite D call. This CDR3 contains 13 residues. The germline V gene has CDR1 SNHLY and CDR2 FYNNEI. Trimming pared 7 bases from V and 0 bases from J, leaving 9 bases between. CDR3 coding DNA: TGTGCCAGCAAGCGGGATCTGAACACTGAAGCTTTCTTT. This sequence encodes CASKRDLNTEAFF.

The chain couples TRBV28 to TRBJ1-5; D not resolved. From germline, CDR1 is MDHEN and CDR2 SYDVKM. V was cut by 1 base and J by 5 bases, with 12 bases left in between. There are 15 residues in the CDR3. The CDR3 loop reads CASSLLPRGDQPQHF. Here the CDR3 DNA reads TGTGCCAGCAGTTTATTGCCCAGAGGAGATCAGCCCCAGCATTTT.

This clone came up a few times. The J gene is TRBJ2-2, the V gene TRBV27; the match to TRBD2 covers 7 bases. The ends lost 0 bases at V and 5 bases at J; junction bases unmatched: 0. CDR1 and CDR2 from the germline V gene are MNHEY and SMNVEV (reference sequence). CDR3 length: 14 amino acids. CDR3 protein: CASSLSGGTGELFF. CDR3 nucleotides: TGTGCCAGCAGTTTATCGGGGGGGACCGGGGAGCTGTTTTTT.

The chain carries TRBV7-9 and TRBJ2-7; D is perhaps TRBD2 (6 bases). Germline V gives CDR1 SEHNR, CDR2 FQNEAQ (reference sequence). CDR3 size: 15 residues. The ends were cut back, 3 bases at V and 1 base at J, with 13 bases in the middle. In DNA form, the CDR3 reads TGTGCCAGCAGCTTGGTCGGGAGCAGTTCCTACGAGCAGTACTTC. Its protein is CASSLVGSSSYEQYF.

CDR3 nucleotide sequence: TGCAGCGTGGCTTTTCCGGGACAGGGAGGAAAACTGTTTTTT. Translated, it gives CSVAFPGQGGKLFF. The rearrangement uses TRBV29-1 and TRBJ1-4; TRBD1 aligns across 9 bases. Losses at the gene ends were 6 bases for V and 10 bases for J; bases not matched to a gene: 12. Per germline, CDR1 SQVTM and CDR2 ANQGSEA. The CDR3 is made up of 14 amino acids.

The chain employs TRBV7-9 and TRBJ2-1; D gene ambiguous. The CDR3 extends over 15 amino acids. Germline values: CDR1 SEHNR, CDR2 FQNEAQ (reference sequence). The V end was cut by 6 bases, the J end by 9 bases, with 21 bases between. Written as DNA, the CDR3 is TGTGCCAGCAGGCCCACTGGCTACGCCCTCTCTGAGCAGTTCTTC. It encodes CASRPTGYALSEQFF.

The chain is built from TRBV5-6 and TRBJ2-5; unclear D gene. This CDR3 region has 14 residues. Trimming took 3 bases from V and 5 from J, leaving 14 bases between them. Germline V lookup: CDR1 SGHDT, CDR2 YYEEEE. In nucleotides, the CDR3 is TGTGCCAGCAGCTCCGAAGCGAGAGGCGAGACCCAGTACTTC. This gives the protein CASSSEARGETQYF.

The J gene is TRBJ1-2, the V gene TRBV5-1; D is unclear. V was clipped by 4 bases and J by 8 bases, with 15 bases between them. Germline lookup yields CDR1 SGHRS and CDR2 YFSETQ. The CDR3 covers 13 residues. CDR3 region: CASSAGSFVGYTF. For the CDR3, the DNA is TGCGCCAGCAGCGCCGGGAGCTTTGTAGGCTACACCTTC.

V and J are TRBV2 and TRBJ1-6, with no clear D. V lost 5 bases, J lost 6 bases, and 2 bases lay in between. This CDR3 region has 11 residues. The V gene's germline CDR1 is SNHLY and CDR2 FYNNEI. This CDR3 is CASSSNSPLHF. DNA for the CDR3: TGTGCCAGCAGTTCTAATTCACCCCTCCACTTT.

The chain combines TRBV27 with TRBJ2-1; 9 bases are shared with TRBD2. Germline lookup yields CDR1 MNHEY and CDR2 SMNVEV (reference sequence). Unmatched junction bases numbered 3, after V lost 2 bases and J lost 4 bases. CDR3 length: 15 residues. CDR3 DNA: TGTGCCAGCAGTTTAGGACTAGCGTCTTACAATGAGCAGTTCTTC. This translates into CASSLGLASYNEQFF.

This clone came up a few times. The rearrangement links TRBV29-1 to TRBJ1-2; D may be TRBD1 (5 bases). Germline lookup yields CDR1 SQVTM and CDR2 ANQGSEA. V was pared by 1 base and J by 8 bases, with 14 bases between. The CDR3 runs 13 residues. The CDR3 loop reads CSVEVMWGGGYTF. Written as DNA, the CDR3 is TGCAGCGTTGAAGTTATGTGGGGCGGAGGCTACACCTTC.

The rearrangement joins TRBV7-2 to TRBJ1-4, with D possibly TRBD1 on 6 matching bases. Germline V gene data show CDR1 as SGHTA and CDR2 as FQGNSA. V lost 5 bases and J lost 5, with 9 bases in between. CDR3 length equals 13 residues. This CDR3 is CASSQGRNEKLFF. CDR3 DNA: TGTGCCAGCAGCCAGGGGAGAAATGAAAAACTGTTTTTT.

The chain couples TRBV4-1 to TRBJ2-1; 7 bases are a match to TRBD2. The J segment lost 6 bases and the V segment lost 1 base, leaving 0 bases of the junction unmatched. This CDR3 comprises 13 residues. Germline V gives CDR1 MGHRA, CDR2 YSYEKL. Here the CDR3 reads CASSQGGGNEQFF. The CDR3 bases are TGCGCCAGCAGCCAAGGGGGGGGCAATGAGCAGTTCTTC.